This is a list of T cell receptor beta chains from one sample in a study of shared clonotypes between healthy human individuals. This table comes from immunoSEQ multiplex PCR, and its TCRdb copy is limited to in-frame clones, with some not included. This sample carries 650,000 to 700,000 clones, 90% of them seen once, and the ten largest clones take 34%. Sequencing was performed on memory CD8+ T cells from PBMCs. Every receptor here comes from a young man in good health. Some clones in this sample may be carry-over from other donors' samples. The CDR3 runs from the conserved cysteine through the conserved F or W. The D gene is left open where the match is weak. Part of the rows lack a size; the others show once, few, many or a class for expanded clones.

cdr3_length d_call clone_size j_call v_call cdr3_aa cdr3_nt
18 NA once TRBJ1-3 TRBV10-3 CAISFNPGQVTSGNTIYF TGTGCCATCAGTTTCAATCCGGGCCAGGTAACTTCTGGAAACACCATATATTTT
16 NA NA TRBJ1-1 TRBV7-8 CASSRTRWGVNTEAFF TGTGCCAGCAGCCGGACGAGATGGGGGGTGAACACTGAAGCTTTCTTT
15 NA NA TRBJ2-2 TRBV27 CASSGQAEYTGELFF TGTGCCAGCAGTGGACAAGCGGAATACACCGGGGAGCTGTTTTTT
12 NA few TRBJ1-1 TRBV9 CASSGGNTEAFF TGTGCCAGCAGCGGCGGGAACACTGAAGCTTTCTTT
19 NA NA TRBJ2-7 TRBV4-2 CASSQDGIVEGLNPYEQYF TGTGCCAGCAGCCAAGACGGCATCGTTGAGGGGCTAAACCCCTACGAGCAGTACTTC
18 TRBD2 NA TRBJ2-7 TRBV9 CASSLAGTSGSGSYEQYF TGTGCCAGCAGCCTAGCCGGGACTAGCGGGAGCGGCTCCTACGAGCAGTACTTC
19 TRBD1 NA TRBJ2-4 TRBV4-3 CASSQDRDRELRAKNIQYF TGCGCCAGCAGCCAAGATCGGGACAGGGAGCTTAGAGCCAAAAACATTCAGTACTTC
13 NA NA TRBJ1-5 TRBV7-9 CASSLGVIQPQHF TGTGCCAGCAGCTTAGGGGTGATTCAGCCCCAGCATTTT
16 TRBD1 NA TRBJ2-6 TRBV5-7 CASSLQQGVGANVLTF TGTGCCAGCAGCTTGCAGCAGGGGGTGGGGGCCAACGTCCTGACTTTC
13 NA NA TRBJ1-1 TRBV6-1 CASSLRTAIEAFF TGTGCCAGCAGCCTCCGGACAGCCATTGAAGCTTTCTTT
19 NA NA TRBJ2-1 TRBV7-9 CASRASALDDPRAYNEQFF TGTGCCAGCAGGGCTAGCGCTTTGGACGACCCAAGGGCGTACAATGAGCAGTTCTTC
12 NA few TRBJ1-2 TRBV19 CASSRANYGYTF TGTGCCAGTAGTAGGGCCAACTATGGCTACACCTTC
14 NA many TRBJ2-7 TRBV6-1 CASSEGTSTYEQYF TGTGCCAGCAGTGAAGGGACCTCAACCTACGAGCAGTACTTC
14 NA NA TRBJ2-7 TRBV9 CASSEAGWNYEQYF TGTGCCAGCAGCGAGGCGGGGTGGAACTACGAGCAGTACTTC
16 TRBD2 NA TRBJ2-7 TRBV6-6 CASSYREGGTRDEQYF TGTGCCAGCAGTTATCGGGAGGGCGGGACTCGGGACGAGCAGTACTTC
15 NA NA TRBJ1-2 TRBV14 CASSPRQDTNYGYTF TGTGCCAGCAGCCCGCGACAGGATACTAACTATGGCTACACCTTC
14 TRBD2 NA TRBJ2-4 TRBV7-3 CASSLSGTGNIQYF TGTGCCAGCAGCCTTAGCGGGACTGGAAACATTCAGTACTTC
13 NA NA TRBJ1-5 TRBV27 CASSLQGPVSQHF TGTGCCAGCAGTTTACAGGGGCCGGTGTCCCAGCATTTT
15 NA NA TRBJ2-7 TRBV15 CATSEERTSDYEQYF TGTGCCACCAGCGAAGAGCGGACAAGCGACTACGAGCAGTACTTC
16 NA NA TRBJ1-1 TRBV2 CASRWDREVVDTEAFF TGTGCCAGCAGATGGGATAGGGAGGTTGTGGACACTGAAGCTTTCTTT
19 NA NA TRBJ2-5 TRBV5-4 CASSLAGRGLGVGWETQYF TGTGCCAGCAGCTTGGCCGGCCGGGGTCTAGGCGTGGGCTGGGAGACCCAGTACTTC
12 NA few TRBJ1-1 TRBV4-1 CASSSGGREAFF TGCGCCAGCAGCTCCGGTGGCAGGGAGGCTTTCTTT
12 TRBD2 NA TRBJ2-1 TRBV10-2 CASRASGNEQFF TGCGCCAGCAGGGCTAGCGGCAATGAGCAGTTCTTC
14 NA NA TRBJ2-7 TRBV7-9 CASSLGVSSYEQYF TGTGCCAGCAGCTTAGGTGTCAGCTCCTACGAGCAGTACTTC
17 TRBD1 once TRBJ1-1 TRBV7-8 CASSLAEGRTGATEAFF TGTGCCAGCAGCTTAGCGGAAGGGAGGACAGGGGCCACTGAAGCTTTCTTT
13 NA NA TRBJ2-1 TRBV27 CASSLEPFNEQFF TGTGCCAGCAGTTTGGAACCCTTCAATGAGCAGTTCTTC
16 NA once TRBJ2-3 TRBV5-4 CASSFRDSVNSDTQYF TGTGCCAGCAGCTTTAGGGACTCCGTAAATTCAGATACGCAGTATTTT
16 NA once TRBJ2-1 TRBV5-8 CASSRRAGQFYNEQFF TGTGCCAGCAGCCGTCGGGCGGGACAGTTCTACAATGAGCAGTTCTTC
15 NA once TRBJ2-4 TRBV7-6 CASSVGTQPENIQYF TGTGCCAGCAGCGTAGGGACGCAACCAGAAAACATTCAGTACTTC
15 NA once TRBJ1-1 TRBV10-3 CAISEHSGTNTEAFF TGTGCCATCAGTGAGCATTCCGGGACAAACACTGAAGCTTTCTTT
14 TRBD1 NA TRBJ1-2 TRBV9 CASSVETGGSGYTF TGTGCCAGCAGCGTAGAGACAGGGGGCAGCGGCTACACCTTC
16 NA once TRBJ2-2 TRBV28 CASSSPTRQNTGELFF TGTGCCAGCAGTTCCCCCACAAGACAGAACACCGGGGAGCTGTTTTTT
16 TRBD2 NA TRBJ2-2 TRBV7-9 CASNPTLAGRTGELFF TGTGCCAGCAACCCAACACTAGCGGGAAGAACCGGGGAGCTGTTTTTT
17 NA NA TRBJ2-1 TRBV5-1 CASSLGFFTLGYNEQFF TGCGCCAGCAGCTTGGGATTTTTTACTTTGGGCTACAATGAGCAGTTCTTC
16 NA once TRBJ1-4 TRBV4-1 CASSQGFKGGGEKLFF TGCGCCAGCAGCCAAGGTTTTAAGGGGGGAGGTGAAAAACTGTTTTTT
15 TRBD2 NA TRBJ2-7 TRBV9 CASSASSGTSYEQYF TGTGCCAGCAGCGCCTCGTCCGGGACTAGCTACGAGCAGTACTTC
13 NA NA TRBJ1-2 TRBV27 CASSSYITGGYTF TGTGCCAGCAGTTCGTATATCACAGGCGGCTACACCTTC
14 TRBD1 NA TRBJ2-7 TRBV4-1 CASSQGDRGYEQYF TGCGCCAGCAGCCAAGGGGACAGGGGTTACGAGCAGTACTTC
18 TRBD2 NA TRBJ2-1 TRBV6-1 CASSDHPLLAGNPNEQFF TGTGCCAGCAGTGACCACCCTCTACTAGCGGGAAATCCCAATGAGCAGTTCTTC
20 NA NA TRBJ2-1 TRBV5-1 CASSLARTGSGAGRLNEQFF TGCGCCAGCAGCTTGGCCAGGACAGGTAGCGGGGCGGGTCGCCTCAATGAGCAGTTCTTC
10 NA NA TRBJ1-4 TRBV6-5 CASGTFQLFF TGTGCCAGCGGAACATTTCAACTGTTTTTT
12 NA NA TRBJ2-7 TRBV11-2 CASSLAQYEQYF TGTGCCAGCAGCTTAGCACAGTACGAGCAGTACTTC
14 NA many TRBJ1-2 TRBV4-2 CASSPLTPDYGYTF TGTGCCAGCAGCCCGCTAACCCCTGACTATGGCTACACCTTC
16 TRBD2 NA TRBJ2-7 TRBV27 CASSLTLAATAYEQYF TGTGCCAGCAGTTTAACCCTAGCGGCGACTGCCTACGAGCAGTACTTC
16 NA NA TRBJ2-1 TRBV13 CASSLVGGGSGYEQFF TGTGCCAGCAGCTTAGTAGGGGGAGGGTCCGGCTATGAGCAGTTCTTC
16 NA once TRBJ1-1 TRBV2 CASSERVVAANTEAFF TGTGCCAGCAGTGAAAGGGTGGTAGCAGCGAACACTGAAGCTTTCTTT
16 TRBD2 once TRBJ2-3 TRBV27 CASSLIGAGGADTQYF TGTGCCAGCAGTTTAATCGGAGCGGGAGGGGCAGATACGCAGTATTTT
13 TRBD1 many TRBJ2-7 TRBV2 CATGGPALLEQYF TGTGCCACAGGGGGACCAGCCCTCCTGGAGCAGTACTTC
16 TRBD2 NA TRBJ2-1 TRBV7-9 CASSPGPPSSGNGQFF TGTGCCAGCAGCCCAGGCCCACCCTCTAGCGGAAATGGGCAGTTCTTC
16 NA NA TRBJ2-5 TRBV4-1 CASSQDRTQIEETQYF TGCGCCAGCAGCCAAGATCGGACGCAAATTGAAGAGACCCAGTACTTC
16 TRBD2 once TRBJ2-7 TRBV19 CASSIRLAGGTYEQYF TGTGCCAGTAGTATTCGGCTAGCGGGAGGAACCTACGAGCAGTACTTC
14 TRBD1 NA TRBJ2-5 TRBV27 CASSWTGGRETQYF TGTGCCAGCAGTTGGACAGGGGGTAGGGAGACCCAGTACTTC
17 TRBD1 NA TRBJ2-5 TRBV28 CASTPGTGGEYKETQYF TGTGCCAGCACCCCCGGGACAGGGGGCGAGTATAAAGAGACCCAGTACTTC
15 NA once TRBJ1-4 TRBV10-3 CAISESPDGQEKLFF TGTGCCATCAGTGAGTCGCCGGACGGGCAGGAAAAACTGTTTTTT
14 NA NA TRBJ1-4 TRBV6-1 CASSARHQNEKLFF TGTGCCAGCAGTGCGAGACACCAAAATGAAAAACTGTTTTTT